The rows below give T cell receptor beta chains drawn from one sample of a study of blood T cell repertoires in COVID-19. Generated by immunoSEQ multiplex PCR, the TCRdb table keeps only in-frame clones and is missing some. The sample records about 9,200 clones, 80% being singletons. The sample consisted of peripheral blood. These receptors all stem from a man aged 70-80 years with active COVID-19. CDR3s include the opening cysteine and the closing phenylalanine or tryptophan. A D gene is named only where the DNA matches it firmly. A row's size may be missing; if present it is once, few, many or a size class.

NA	TRBJ1-6	TRBV11-2	few	CASSLVPSGYNSPLHF	TGTGCCAGCAGCTTAGTCCCCTCAGGCTATAATTCACCCCTCCACTTT
NA	TRBJ1-1	TRBV27	NA	CASSLGQPLMSTEAFF	TGTGCCAGCAGTTTGGGGCAGCCTCTAATGAGCACTGAAGCTTTCTTT
TRBD2	TRBJ2-7	TRBV18	NA	CASSPITSGTEQYF	TGTGCCAGCTCACCGATCACTAGCGGGACCGAGCAGTACTTC
NA	TRBJ2-3	TRBV6-4	NA	CASSALGHSTDTQYF	TGTGCCAGCTCCGCACTGGGCCACAGCACAGATACGCAGTATTTT
NA	TRBJ1-2	TRBV27	few	CASRSLSYGYTF	TGTGCCAGCAGATCTCTATCCTATGGCTACACCTTC
NA	TRBJ2-1	TRBV19	NA	CASSSHPTGEQFF	TGTGCCAGTAGTTCCCACCCGACCGGGGAGCAGTTCTTC
TRBD1	TRBJ2-7	TRBV5-8	NA	CASSSRDRAVTENYEQYF	TGTGCCAGCAGCTCCCGGGACAGGGCCGTTACGGAGAACTACGAGCAGTACTTC
NA	TRBJ2-3	TRBV21-1	NA	CASSNRDSNTDTQYF	TGTGCCAGCAGCAACAGGGACAGCAACACAGATACGCAGTATTTT
TRBD1	TRBJ2-1	TRBV19	NA	CASSIDQVQGDEQFF	TGTGCCAGTAGTATAGATCAGGTCCAGGGGGATGAGCAGTTCTTC
TRBD2	TRBJ2-1	TRBV5-1	NA	CASSLVGSGRGRRNEQFF	TGCGCCAGCAGCTTGGTCGGTAGCGGGAGAGGTAGGAGGAATGAGCAGTTCTTC
NA	TRBJ1-3	TRBV4-1	NA	CASRLAGGSGNTIYF	TGCGCCAGCAGACTCGCCGGCGGCTCTGGAAACACCATATATTTT
NA	TRBJ2-4	TRBV19	NA	CASSYGGTIVNIQYF	TGTGCCAGTAGTTACGGGGGTACTATTGTGAACATTCAGTACTTC
NA	TRBJ2-7	TRBV9	NA	CASSVVPGPTYEQYF	TGTGCCAGCAGCGTAGTCCCAGGGCCAACCTACGAGCAGTACTTC
TRBD1	TRBJ2-1	TRBV7-3	few	CASSLGTDYNEQFF	TGTGCCAGCAGCTTAGGGACAGATTATAATGAGCAGTTCTTC
TRBD2	TRBJ2-7	TRBV5-1	NA	CASSRWGAGGYEQYF	TGCGCCAGTAGCAGATGGGGGGCGGGAGGCTACGAGCAGTACTTC
NA	TRBJ2-7	TRBV11-3	NA	CASSLEVTGEQYF	TGTGCCAGCAGCTTAGAGGTCACGGGGGAGCAGTACTTC
TRBD2	TRBJ2-3	TRBV7-8	once	CASSLSGTSSTDTQYF	TGTGCCAGCAGCTTAAGCGGGACTAGCAGCACAGATACGCAGTATTTT
NA	TRBJ2-7	TRBV7-8	few	CASSLSGYEQYF	TGTGCCAGCAGCCTGAGCGGCTACGAGCAGTACTTC
NA	TRBJ2-7	TRBV27	NA	CASSLQGSYEQYF	TGTGCCAGCAGTTTGCAGGGGAGCTACGAGCAGTACTTC
TRBD2	TRBJ2-7	TRBV3-1/TRBV3-2	once	CASSHGSGLAGAYYEQYF	TGTGCCAGCAGCCATGGCTCGGGACTAGCGGGAGCCTACTACGAGCAGTACTTC
TRBD2	TRBJ2-3	TRBV2	NA	CASSAGTSRDTQYF	TGTGCCAGCAGCGCCGGGACTAGTAGAGATACGCAGTATTTT
NA	TRBJ2-7	TRBV18	NA	CASSPQGSGLSYEQYF	TGTGCCAGCTCACCACAGGGTAGCGGACTCTCCTACGAGCAGTACTTC
NA	TRBJ2-6	TRBV10-3	NA	CAISQGSGANVLTF	TGTGCCATCAGCCAGGGGTCTGGGGCCAACGTCCTGACTTTC
TRBD2	TRBJ2-1	TRBV3-1/TRBV3-2	NA	CASSQPGLAGFYNEQFF	TGTGCCAGCAGCCAACCGGGACTAGCGGGGTTCTACAATGAGCAGTTCTTC
NA	TRBJ1-3	TRBV4-2	NA	CASSQGETGNTIYF	TGTGCCAGCAGCCAGGGAGAGACTGGAAACACCATATATTTT
TRBD1	TRBJ1-5	TRBV28	medium-sized	CASSSSGTGYQPQHF	TGTGCCAGCAGTTCCTCGGGGACAGGGTATCAGCCCCAGCATTTT
TRBD2	TRBJ2-2	TRBV2	once	CASSEAGLAGGPVTGELFF	TGTGCCAGCAGTGAAGCGGGACTAGCGGGAGGGCCGGTCACCGGGGAGCTGTTTTTT
NA	TRBJ1-1	TRBV5-1	NA	CASRGFGDNMNTEAFF	TGCGCCAGCAGGGGGTTTGGGGACAACATGAACACTGAAGCTTTCTTT
TRBD2	TRBJ2-3	TRBV7-2	NA	CASSPQGLAGTPDTQYF	TGTGCCAGCAGCCCTCAGGGACTAGCGGGAACTCCAGATACGCAGTATTTT
TRBD1	TRBJ1-2	TRBV9	NA	CASSAGQGGYGYTF	TGTGCCAGCAGCGCGGGACAGGGAGGCTATGGCTACACCTTC
NA	TRBJ1-2	TRBV5-1	few	CASSFYGGGYGYTF	TGCGCCAGCAGCTTCTACGGGGGAGGATATGGCTACACCTTC
TRBD2	TRBJ2-1	TRBV7-9	NA	CASSLSGRARDEQFF	TGTGCCAGCAGCTTGAGCGGGAGGGCGAGGGATGAGCAGTTCTTC
TRBD2	TRBJ2-1	TRBV5-1	NA	CASSLAPGLAGFNEQFF	TGCGCCAGCAGCTTGGCCCCGGGACTAGCGGGATTCAATGAGCAGTTCTTC
TRBD2	TRBJ2-1	TRBV3-1/TRBV3-2	NA	CASSQEFLSGIFFDEQFF	TGTGCCAGCAGCCAAGAATTTCTTAGCGGGATTTTTTTCGATGAGCAGTTCTTC